Below, 8 T cell receptor beta chains from the same sample are listed, as sequenced in a study of blood T cell repertoires in COVID-19. The protocol was immunoSEQ multiplex PCR, while the TCRdb copy is restricted to in-frame clones and leaves out a portion. The table lists 45,000 to 55,000 clones, 75% to 90% of them singletons. The sample comprised peripheral blood. The receptors come from a human donor in a cohort sampled during active COVID-19.

This chain uses TRBV18 with TRBJ1-5; no firm D call. Germline V CDR1 and CDR2: KGHSH, LQKENI. The CDR3 length is 15 residues. Trimming left V 3 bases short and J 4 bases short, with 13 bases between. Here the CDR3 reads CASSPTGNNNQPQHF. The CDR3 DNA reads TGTGCCAGCTCACCTACGGGGAATAATAATCAGCCCCAGCATTTT.

This clone has just one count. The rearrangement links TRBV12-3 or TRBV12-4 to TRBJ1-1; a possible D gene is TRBD1 (5 bases). The CDR3 loop spans 13 amino acids. The germline V and J ends were trimmed by 6 bases and 4 bases, with 12 bases remaining between them. The CDR3 DNA follows: TGTGCCAGCAGCCTCGGGGGGGGCACTGAAGCTTTCTTT. Protein: CASSLGGGTEAFF.

Only one count was recorded for this clone. The J gene is TRBJ1-5, the V gene TRBV19, with D tentatively TRBD1 (6 bases). V was trimmed by 9 bases and J by 1 base, leaving 10 bases between them. The CDR3 covers 13 residues. Germline-derived CDR1 and CDR2 are LNHDA and SQIVND (reference sequence). The CDR3 protein is CASRDTSNQPQHF. CDR3 coding DNA: TGTGCCAGCAGGGACACAAGCAATCAGCCCCAGCATTTT.

The chain recombines TRBV30 with TRBJ2-4; TRBD2 might be the D (6 bases). Germline CDR1 and CDR2: GTSNPN and SVGIG (reference sequence). Trimming removed 3 bases from V and 0 bases from J, with 9 bases in between. This CDR3 spans 14 amino acids. CDR3 DNA sequence: TGTGCCTGGAGCCGCGGGGTAGCCAAAAACATTCAGTACTTC. Translated: CAWSRGVAKNIQYF.

J is TRBJ2-4 and V is TRBV5-1; D not certain. CDR1 SGHRS and CDR2 YFSETQ come from the germline V gene. V was shortened by 2 bases and J by 0 bases, with 18 bases between the two germline ends. The CDR3 consists of 18 residues. The CDR3 region is CASSFPIQNPLAKNIQYF. The CDR3 DNA reads as TGCGCCAGCAGCTTTCCAATTCAGAATCCCTTAGCCAAAAACATTCAGTACTTC. The complete variable domain, with remaining parts taken from reference TRBV5-1 and TRBJ2-4, reads KAGVTQTPRYLIKTRGQQVTLSCSPISGHRSVSWYQQTPGQGLQFLFEYFSETQRNKGNFPGRFSGRQFSNSRSEMNVSTLELGDSALYLCASSFPIQNPLAKNIQYFGAGTRLSVL.

The V gene is TRBV9, the J gene TRBJ1-6, with 10 bases fitting TRBD1. The ends lost 2 bases at V and 7 bases at J; junction bases unmatched: 3. CDR1 and CDR2 from the germline V gene are SGDLS and YYNGEE. The CDR3 extends over 15 amino acids. CDR3 residues: CASSVRDRGNSPLHF. CDR3 DNA sequence: TGTGCCAGCAGCGTCCGGGACAGGGGCAATTCACCCCTCCACTTT.

This clone was seen once. The rearrangement links TRBV6-5 to TRBJ1-1; tentatively, D is TRBD1 (5 bases). CDR3 length: 15 amino acids. V was trimmed by 6 bases and J by 0 bases, leaving 14 bases between them. CDR1 and CDR2 (germline): MNHEY, SVGAGI. CDR3 DNA sequence: TGTGCCAGCAGGGGTAGACAGAACCTGAACACTGAAGCTTTCTTT. Translated: CASRGRQNLNTEAFF.

The chain employs TRBV6-5 and TRBJ2-7; maybe TRBD2 (5 bases). Germline CDR1 is MNHEY and CDR2 is SVGAGI. Trimming pared 4 bases from V and 10 bases from J, leaving 11 bases between. The CDR3 extends over 11 amino acids. The CDR3 nucleotides are TGTGCCAGCAGTTTAGGCCTAGCCCAGTACTTC. Its protein is CASSLGLAQYF.